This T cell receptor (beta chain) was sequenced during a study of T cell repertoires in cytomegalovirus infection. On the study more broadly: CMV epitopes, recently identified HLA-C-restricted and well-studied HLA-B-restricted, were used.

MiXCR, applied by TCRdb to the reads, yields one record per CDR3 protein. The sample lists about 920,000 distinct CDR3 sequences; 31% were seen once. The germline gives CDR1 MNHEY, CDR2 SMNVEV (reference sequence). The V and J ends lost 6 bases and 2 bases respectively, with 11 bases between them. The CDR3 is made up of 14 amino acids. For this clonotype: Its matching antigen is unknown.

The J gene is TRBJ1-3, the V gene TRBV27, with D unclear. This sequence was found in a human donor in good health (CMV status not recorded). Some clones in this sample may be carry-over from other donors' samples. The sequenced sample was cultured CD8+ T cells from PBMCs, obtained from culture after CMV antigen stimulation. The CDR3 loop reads CASSPMDPGNTIYF. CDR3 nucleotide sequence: TGTGCCAGCAGCCCCATGGACCCTGGAAACACCATATATTTT.